This T cell receptor beta chain was sequenced in a study of cytomegalovirus exposure and HLA in healthy donors. Study overall: From donors who were HLA-typed, an early data release held around 85 million unique TCRs.

Turning to this clone: Antigen: not known.

Germline V gene sequence: CDR1 SQVTM, CDR2 ANQGSEA. There are 13 residues in the CDR3. V was shortened by 4 bases and J by 0 bases, with 9 bases between the two germline ends. The study's findings and limits: Later analysis revealed greater clonal expansion in HLA-associated TCR beta chains than in equally common others. The authors listed approximately 160 TCR beta chains as cytomegalovirus-associated.

PCR used 60 Vbeta primers and 13 Jbeta primers. Clones were read by immunoSEQ multiplex PCR, and TCRdb kept only the in-frame ones, dropping some. The sample yields 230,000 or so clones, approximately 91% seen once. The specimen was PBMCs. The clonotype comes from a girl aged 2-9 years in good health and CMV-seronegative. The chain recombines TRBV29-1 with TRBJ1-1; TRBD1 is a possible D gene (5 bases). The CDR3: CSVAVTVNTEAFF. CDR3 sequence (DNA): TGCAGCGTTGCGGTGACAGTGAACACTGAAGCTTTCTTT.